Presented here are 11 T cell receptor beta chains from one specimen sequenced in a study of T cells in tuberculosis. Clones were sequenced by immunoSEQ multiplex PCR, and TCRdb holds only the in-frame ones, with some missing. The sample shows tens of thousands of clones, around 97% of them seen only once. The specimen sequenced was PBMCs. All receptors derive from a donor aged 10-29 years with latent tuberculosis or without tuberculosis infection.

The gene calls are TRBV27 and TRBJ2-7, with D perhaps matching TRBD1 (5 bases). The CDR3 has 13 residues. The germline gives CDR1 MNHEY, CDR2 SMNVEV (reference sequence). Trimming left V 3 bases short and J 2 bases short, with 8 bases between. As DNA, the CDR3 is TGTGCCAGCAGTTTGACAGCTACCTACGAGCAGTACTTC. Amino acids: CASSLTATYEQYF.

The genes are TRBV12-5 and TRBJ1-1; D gene uncertain. Per germline, CDR1 LGHNT and CDR2 FRNRAP. With 5 bases removed from V and 2 bases from J, the gap between germline ends came to 9 bases. The CDR3 loop spans 13 amino acids. The CDR3: CASGLRKNTEAFF. The CDR3, as DNA: TGTGCTAGTGGTCTCAGGAAAAACACTGAAGCTTTCTTT.

The CDR3 sequence is CASSLAWSQPQHF. CDR3 bases: TGTGCCAGCAGTTTAGCGTGGAGTCAGCCCCAGCATTTT. The chain is built from TRBV27 and TRBJ1-5; D gene ambiguous. The CDR3 consists of 13 residues. Trimming left V 2 bases short and J 6 bases short, with 8 bases between. Germline V gene data show CDR1 as MNHEY and CDR2 as SMNVEV (reference sequence).

The chain recombines TRBV4-1 with TRBJ2-7, with a possible D match to TRBD2 (6 bases). CDR3 length: 16 amino acids. The germline V gene has CDR1 MGHRA and CDR2 YSYEKL. V was clipped by 1 base and J by 2 bases, with 15 bases between them. The CDR3 spells CASSQAPGLETYEQYF. The CDR3 nucleotides read TGCGCCAGCAGCCAAGCTCCGGGACTTGAAACCTACGAGCAGTACTTC.

The chain recombines TRBV2 with TRBJ1-1; D gene ambiguous. Trimming left V 4 bases short and J 1 base short, with 31 bases between. In germline, CDR1 is SNHLY, CDR2 FYNNEI. The CDR3 runs to 21 residues. The chain's CDR3 is CASSVPLKTWFYTDKNTEAFF. The CDR3 bases are TGTGCCAGCAGTGTGCCACTGAAAACTTGGTTTTATACCGATAAGAACACTGAAGCTTTCTTT.

V and J are TRBV30 and TRBJ1-4, with 11 positions matching TRBD1. Germline V gene lookup returns CDR1 GTSNPN and CDR2 SVGIG (reference sequence). CDR3 length equals 17 residues. V was pared by 0 bases and J by 8 bases, with 11 bases of the junction left unmatched. The CDR3 spells CAWSVSWTGQGVEKLFF. The CDR3 nucleotides are TGTGCCTGGAGTGTGAGTTGGACGGGACAGGGGGTCGAAAAACTGTTTTTT.

V gene TRBV7-2 combines with J gene TRBJ2-2; TRBD1 aligns across 7 bases. CDR3 length equals 15 residues. The V gene's germline CDR1 is SGHTA and CDR2 FQGNSA. V lost 3 bases, J lost 4 bases, and 5 bases stayed unmatched. The DNA of the CDR3 is TGTGCCAGCAGCTTGTACAGGGGAAGCACCGGGGAGCTGTTTTTT. It yields the protein CASSLYRGSTGELFF.

The chain has TRBV30 and TRBJ1-2; 7 nucleotides line up with TRBD1. Trimming at V came to 1 base and at J to 5 bases, leaving 4 bases not matched to a gene. The germline V gene encodes CDR1 GTSNPN and CDR2 SVGIG (reference sequence). CDR3 size: 13 residues. CDR3 amino acids: CAWSEGGAYGYTF. The CDR3 nucleotides read TGTGCCTGGAGTGAAGGGGGCGCGTATGGCTACACCTTC. Full variable domain (rest looked up from reference TRBV30 and TRBJ1-2): SQTIHQWPATLVQPVGSPLSLECTVEGTSNPNLYWYRQAAGRGLQLLFYSVGIGQISSEVPQNLSASRPQDRQFILSSKKLLLSDSGFYLCAWSEGGAYGYTFGSGTRLTVV.

The chain combines TRBV10-3 with TRBJ1-3; TRBD1 agrees at 8 bases. The ends lost 8 bases at V and 0 bases at J; junction bases unmatched: 21. Germline CDR1 and CDR2: ENHRY and SYGVKD. The CDR3 is 20 amino acids. CDR3 in amino acids: CAIVAPGGIHSKISGNTIYF. As DNA, the CDR3 is TGTGCCATCGTGGCTCCAGGGGGCATACACTCAAAAATCTCTGGAAACACCATATATTTT.

The gene calls are TRBV7-8 and TRBJ1-1, with D unclear. The length of the CDR3 is 13 residues. Per germline, CDR1 SGHVS and CDR2 FQNEAQ. V lost 2 bases to trimming and J lost 6 bases, with 10 bases between them. Here the CDR3 reads CASSLSHHPEAFF. The CDR3, as DNA: TGTGCCAGCAGCTTATCCCATCATCCTGAAGCTTTCTTT.

The chain employs TRBV11-2 and TRBJ2-7; 7 bases match TRBD1. This CDR3 has 15 amino acids. V shed 6 bases and J 4 bases; nucleotides not matched to a gene: 12. Germline-derived CDR1 and CDR2 are SGHAT and FQNNGV. The CDR3, as DNA: TGTGCCAGCAGGGTCGTGGGACAGAAAAAATACGAGCAGTACTTC. Its translation is CASRVVGQKKYEQYF.